The rows below give T cell receptor beta chains drawn from one sample of a study of cytomegalovirus exposure and HLA in healthy donors. This table comes from immunoSEQ multiplex PCR, and its TCRdb copy is limited to in-frame clones, with some not included. The data contain about 140,000 clones, 75% to 80% of them seen just once; the ten biggest clones take up 1.5% to 2%. Sequences were obtained from PBMCs. The origin of the receptors is a woman aged 25 to 39 in good health and CMV-seronegative. Both conserved end residues are part of each CDR3. A D gene is named only where the DNA matches it firmly. Where a row states a size, it is once, few, many or the class of an expanded clone; other rows omit it.

clone size | J gene | V gene | D gene | CDR3 protein | CDR3 DNA
NA | TRBJ1-2 | TRBV9 | NA | CASSVEAGGYTF | TGTGCCAGCAGCGTAGAGGCAGGCGGCTACACCTTC
once | TRBJ2-7 | TRBV29-1 | NA | CSVEEDQGSFSYEQYF | TGCAGCGTTGAAGAAGATCAGGGCTCCTTCTCCTACGAGCAGTACTTC
NA | TRBJ2-5 | TRBV27 | TRBD1 | CASSQRTGGGETQYF | TGTGCCAGCAGTCAACGGACAGGGGGCGGGGAGACCCAGTACTTC
NA | TRBJ2-1 | TRBV6-1 | TRBD2 | CASSRTSGGQNEQFF | TGTGCCAGCAGTCGGACTAGCGGGGGACAAAATGAGCAGTTCTTC
NA | TRBJ1-2 | TRBV5-6 | NA | CASSLSAPLGHGYTF | TGTGCCAGCAGCTTGTCGGCTCCCCTGGGGCATGGCTACACCTTC
once | TRBJ2-3 | TRBV11-2 | TRBD2 | CATGPGLETDTQYF | TGTGCCACCGGCCCGGGACTAGAGACAGATACGCAGTATTTT
NA | TRBJ1-5 | TRBV30 | NA | CAWSSQGISQPQHF | TGTGCCTGGAGTAGTCAGGGAATATCCCAGCCCCAGCATTTT
once | TRBJ2-7 | TRBV18 | TRBD1 | CASSRDSSYEQYF | TGTGCCAGCTCACGGGACAGCTCCTACGAGCAGTACTTC
NA | TRBJ2-5 | TRBV25-1 | TRBD2 | CASSTGGPGETQYF | TGTGCCAGCAGTACGGGGGGGCCGGGAGAGACCCAGTACTTC
NA | TRBJ2-3 | TRBV25-1 | TRBD2 | CASSELGLAGNTDTQYF | TGTGCCAGCAGTGAATTGGGACTAGCGGGGAACACAGATACGCAGTATTTT
few | TRBJ1-2 | TRBV7-2 | NA | CASSLPRGQGGAGTF | TGTGCCAGCAGCCTCCCCCGAGGCCAAGGCGGGGCTGGAACCTTC
NA | TRBJ1-2 | TRBV5-1 | NA | CASSPDGGYGYTF | TGCGCCAGCAGCCCGGACGGGGGCTATGGCTACACCTTC
NA | TRBJ1-2 | TRBV19 | NA | CASSIEDTFVELGYTF | TGTGCCAGTAGTATAGAGGACACGTTCGTCGAATTGGGCTACACCTTC
NA | TRBJ1-2 | TRBV14 | NA | CASSQGRGIYGYTF | TGTGCCAGCAGCCAGGGGAGGGGGATCTATGGCTACACCTTC
NA | TRBJ2-1 | TRBV4-2 | TRBD2 | CASSQEGLAGTYNEQFF | TGTGCCAGCAGCCAAGAGGGACTAGCGGGGACCTACAATGAGCAGTTCTTC
few | TRBJ1-5 | TRBV6-1 | TRBD1 | CASRAGTGKDQPQHF | TGTGCCAGCAGAGCCGGGACAGGGAAGGATCAGCCCCAGCATTTT
NA | TRBJ1-5 | TRBV30 | TRBD1 | CAWSHRGLPGQPQHF | TGTGCCTGGAGCCACAGGGGGCTGCCGGGTCAGCCCCAGCATTTT
NA | TRBJ1-1 | TRBV29-1 | NA | CSVRMGGADTEAFF | TGCAGCGTTAGAATGGGAGGAGCGGACACTGAAGCTTTCTTT
NA | TRBJ2-7 | TRBV5-4 | NA | CASSSNIRGETDF | TGTGCCAGCAGCTCGAACATCAGGGGCGAAACGGACTTC
NA | TRBJ2-5 | TRBV9 | TRBD1 | CASSPPRGRETQYF | TGTGCCAGCAGCCCCCCCAGGGGGCGAGAGACCCAGTACTTC
NA | TRBJ2-7 | TRBV5-5 | NA | CASSFSTVYEQYF | TGTGCCAGCAGCTTTAGTACGGTCTACGAGCAGTACTTC
few | TRBJ2-3 | TRBV5-1 | TRBD1 | CASSLAVGDRTDTQYF | TGCGCCAGCAGCTTGGCCGTGGGGGACAGAACAGATACGCAGTATTTT
NA | TRBJ2-7 | TRBV30 | TRBD1 | CAWSERDRGTYEQYF | TGTGCCTGGAGTGAAAGGGACAGGGGCACCTACGAGCAGTACTTC
NA | TRBJ2-3 | TRBV11-2 | NA | CASSLSKGADTQYF | TGTGCCAGCAGCTTATCTAAGGGGGCAGATACGCAGTATTTT
few | TRBJ1-2 | TRBV6-6 | NA | CASSPSDIPGGGYTF | TGTGCCAGCAGTCCTTCGGACATCCCCGGCGGAGGCTACACCTTC
NA | TRBJ2-7 | TRBV6-5 | NA | CASSYSRPGYEQYF | TGTGCCAGCAGTTACTCGAGGCCGGGGTACGAGCAGTACTTC
few | TRBJ1-2 | TRBV19 | TRBD1 | CASTPTGNYGYTF | TGTGCCAGTACCCCGACAGGGAACTATGGCTACACCTTC
NA | TRBJ2-6 | TRBV25-1 | NA | CASRNTGANVLTF | TGTGCCAGCAGGAACACTGGGGCCAACGTCCTGACTTTC
NA | TRBJ1-3 | TRBV7-3 | NA | CASSRGHYSGNTIYF | TGTGCCAGCAGCCGTGGACATTACTCTGGAAACACCATATATTTT
NA | TRBJ2-7 | TRBV28 | TRBD2 | CASSSPGTSGGAYEQYF | TGTGCCAGCAGTTCCCCCGGGACTAGCGGGGGGGCCTACGAGCAGTACTTC
NA | TRBJ2-1 | TRBV19 | NA | CASTRREDNEQFF | TGTGCCAGTACGAGGCGGGAAGACAATGAGCAGTTCTTC
NA | TRBJ2-7 | TRBV7-3 | NA | CASSLSVGGAYEQYF | TGTGCCAGCAGCTTAAGCGTAGGGGGGGCCTACGAGCAGTACTTC
NA | TRBJ1-1 | TRBV2 | NA | CASRARILTEAFF | TGTGCCAGCAGGGCGCGGATTCTCACTGAAGCTTTCTTT